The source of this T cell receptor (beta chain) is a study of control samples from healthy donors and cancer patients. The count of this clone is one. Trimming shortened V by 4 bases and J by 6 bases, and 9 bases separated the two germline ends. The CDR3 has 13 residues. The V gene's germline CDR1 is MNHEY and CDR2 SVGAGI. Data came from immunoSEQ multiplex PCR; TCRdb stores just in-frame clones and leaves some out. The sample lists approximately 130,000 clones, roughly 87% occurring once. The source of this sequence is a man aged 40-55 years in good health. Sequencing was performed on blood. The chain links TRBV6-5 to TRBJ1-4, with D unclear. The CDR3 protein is CASSLHLDEKLFF. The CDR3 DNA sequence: TGTGCCAGCAGTTTGCACTTGGATGAAAAACTGTTTTTT.